This T cell receptor beta chain was found in a study of OX40 agonist ivuxolimab in advanced cancers. Context from the whole study: Ivuxolimab was an agonistic, fully human IgG2 monoclonal antibody directed against OX40 (CD134), a costimulatory receptor. Intravenous ivuxolimab was administered to patients every 2 weeks at six dose levels: 0.01, 0.1, 0.3, 1.5, 3 and 10 mg/kg. Among the roughly 52 dose-escalation patients, around 20 had hepatocellular carcinoma, 15 or so melanoma, 9 renal cell carcinoma and 9 head and neck cancer. The dose-escalation cohort was over 70% male with a mean age of about 60 years, ranging from roughly 23 to 90. Patients were allowed to have had prior anti-PD-1, anti-PD-L1 or anti-CTLA-4 therapy, and 30% to 40% of the dose-escalation patients had previously received checkpoint inhibitors. Partial responses occurred in three dose-escalation patients, of whom one had hepatocellular carcinoma and two had cutaneous melanoma. Peripheral TCRbeta sequencing was intended to test whether TCR sequence diversity was altered and clonal T-cell expansion was caused by ivuxolimab. The paper covers the monotherapy dose-escalation part of the phase I ivuxolimab trial, which included N of about 50 patients.

A remark on this clone: Its target antigen remains unknown. No base qualities exist here, and no much larger clone lies one base off it.

According to the germline V gene, CDR1 reads SNHLY and CDR2 reads FYNNEI. From V the trimming removes 6 bases and from J it removes 0 bases, while the gene matches leave 10 bases of the junction unaccounted for. There are 17 amino acids in the CDR3, from cysteine to phenylalanine inclusive. The entry retains the CDR3 DNA only, 51 bases that are in frame from base 1. Patients with a history of autoimmune disease or receiving systemic immunosuppression were excluded from the trial. Peripheral blood for TCR sequencing was collected from all dose cohorts at baseline, on cycle 4 day 1, and on cycle 7 day 1. Samples were obtained from an open-label, multicenter, first-in-human phase I dose-escalation trial of ivuxolimab. Adults with locally advanced or metastatic melanoma, renal cell, hepatocellular, or head and neck squamous cell carcinoma were enrolled in the trial. CD4+ and CD8+ T cells were sorted separately from peripheral blood before TCR sequencing.

Paper-wide results and their limitations: Low levels of normalized T-cell clonal expansion were also seen in some nonresponding patients. At doses of 0.1 to 3.0 mg/kg, clonal expansion of both CD4+ and CD8+ T cells in blood was seen between baseline and week 6. After ivuxolimab, CD8+ T cells had more expanded clones than CD4+ T cells on average. Which antigens the clonally expanded peripheral T cells were specific for was not determined. Partial responders in the 0.1-3.0 mg/kg groups had among the lowest normalized peripheral clonal expansion, especially among CD8+ T cells.

Genomic DNA was isolated from the sorted cells so that the TCRbeta CDR3 region could be sequenced. The immunoSEQ Assay was used to sequence the TCRbeta CDR3 regions. In TCRdb, the immuneACCESS table is reduced to in-frame sequences with V and J assigned. These tables do not hold every clone; where another copy was compared, an unresolved V gene accounts for under half, and the others remain unexplained. Recorded for this sample are around 70,000 clones; 82% of them occurred a single time. The ten most abundant clones make up approximately 5.1% of the sample. The receptor comes from an adult with an advanced solid tumor such as melanoma, head and neck, liver or kidney cancer. Sequenced material: CD4+ or CD8+ T cells sorted from blood, taken in a trial of the OX40 agonist ivuxolimab. This receptor chain uses TRBV2 and TRBJ2-1; 8 bases in the junction line up with TRBD2. The DNA sequence is given as TGTGCCAGCAGCAAATTACGGAGCGGGAGCTCCTACAATGAGCAGTTCTTC. Translated, this gives CASSKLRSGSSYNEQFF.